The entry below gives a single TCR beta chain sequence along with its context. This sample is drawn from a study of blood T cell repertoires in COVID-19. At the level of the study: Samples came from the United States, Italy and Spain, spanning acute and convalescent COVID-19.

Produced via immunoSEQ multiplex PCR; TCRdb's table is partial and in-frame only. The sample contains approximately 240,000 clones, around nine tenths of which appear only once. This CDR3 has 15 residues. J gave up 1 base and V 1 base, and 2 bases lay outside the gene matches. Per the germline V gene, CDR1 is SGHNT and CDR2 is YENEEA. The sequencing sample was made of peripheral blood. This receptor was taken from a woman aged 40-49 years who had recovered from COVID-19. This rearrangement joins TRBV11-3 to TRBJ1-1; 8 positions agree with TRBD1. CDR3: CASSLAGTGNTEAFF. CDR3 bases: TGTGCCAGCAGCTTAGCCGGGACAGGGAACACTGAAGCTTTCTTT.